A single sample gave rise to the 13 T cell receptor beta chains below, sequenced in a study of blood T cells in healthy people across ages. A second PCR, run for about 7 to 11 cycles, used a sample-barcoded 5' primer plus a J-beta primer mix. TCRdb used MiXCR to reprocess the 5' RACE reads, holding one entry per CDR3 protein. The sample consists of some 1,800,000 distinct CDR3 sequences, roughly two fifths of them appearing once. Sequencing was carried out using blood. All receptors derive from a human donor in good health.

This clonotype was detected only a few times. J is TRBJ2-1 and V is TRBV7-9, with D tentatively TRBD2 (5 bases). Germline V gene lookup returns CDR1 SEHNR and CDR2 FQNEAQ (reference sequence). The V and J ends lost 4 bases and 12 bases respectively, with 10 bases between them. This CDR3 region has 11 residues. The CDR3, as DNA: TGTGCCAGCAGCTCCCTGGCGGGGCAGTTCTTC. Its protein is CASSSLAGQFF.

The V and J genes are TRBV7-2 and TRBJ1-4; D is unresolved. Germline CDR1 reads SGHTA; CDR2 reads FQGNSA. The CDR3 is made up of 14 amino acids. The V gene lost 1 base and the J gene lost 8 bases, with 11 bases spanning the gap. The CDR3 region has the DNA TGTGCCAGCAGCTTAGGTCACTTGAGGGAAAAACTGTTTTTT. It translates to CASSLGHLREKLFF. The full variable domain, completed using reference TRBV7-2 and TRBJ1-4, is GAGVSQSPSNKVTEKGKDVELRCDPISGHTALYWYRQSLGQGLEFLIYFQGNSAPDKSGLPSDRFSAERTGGSVSTLTIQRTQQEDSAVYLCASSLGHLREKLFFGSGTQLSVL.

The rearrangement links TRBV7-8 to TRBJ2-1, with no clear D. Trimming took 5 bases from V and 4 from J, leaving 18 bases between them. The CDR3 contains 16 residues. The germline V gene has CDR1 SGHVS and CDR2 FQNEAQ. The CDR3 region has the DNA TGTGCCAGCAGCCTTAAACTTACAGACGTATACAATGAGCAGTTCTTC. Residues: CASSLKLTDVYNEQFF.

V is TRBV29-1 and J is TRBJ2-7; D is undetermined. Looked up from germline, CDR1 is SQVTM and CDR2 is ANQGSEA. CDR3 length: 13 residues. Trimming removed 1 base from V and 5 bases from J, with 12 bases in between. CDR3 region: CSVEGADGNEQYF. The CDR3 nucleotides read TGCAGCGTTGAAGGGGCGGACGGCAACGAGCAGTACTTC.

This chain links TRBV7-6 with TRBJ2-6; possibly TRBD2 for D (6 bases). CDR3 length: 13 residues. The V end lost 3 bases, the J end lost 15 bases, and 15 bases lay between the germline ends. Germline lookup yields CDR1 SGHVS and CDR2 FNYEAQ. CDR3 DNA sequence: TGTGCCAGCAGCTTCGGAGGGGCCAGCGCCCTGACTTTC. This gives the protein CASSFGGASALTF.

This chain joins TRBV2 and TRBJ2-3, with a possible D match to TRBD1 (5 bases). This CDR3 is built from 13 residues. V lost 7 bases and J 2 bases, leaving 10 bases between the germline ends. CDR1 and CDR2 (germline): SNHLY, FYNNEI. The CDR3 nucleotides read TGTGCCAGCACCGGACACCCCACAGATACGCAGTATTTT. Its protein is CASTGHPTDTQYF. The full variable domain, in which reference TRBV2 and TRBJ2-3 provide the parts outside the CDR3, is EPEVTQTPSHQVTQMGQEVILRCVPISNHLYFYWYRQILGQKVEFLVSFYNNEISEKSEIFDDQFSVERPDGSNFTLKIRSTKLEDSAMYFCASTGHPTDTQYFGPGTRLTVL.

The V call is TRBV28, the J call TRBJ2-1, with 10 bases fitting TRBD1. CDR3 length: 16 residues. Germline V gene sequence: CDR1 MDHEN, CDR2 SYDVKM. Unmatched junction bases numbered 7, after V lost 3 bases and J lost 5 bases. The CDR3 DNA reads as TGTGCCAGCAGTTTTTCCCCCGGGACAGGGGACAATGAGCAGTTCTTC. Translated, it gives CASSFSPGTGDNEQFF.

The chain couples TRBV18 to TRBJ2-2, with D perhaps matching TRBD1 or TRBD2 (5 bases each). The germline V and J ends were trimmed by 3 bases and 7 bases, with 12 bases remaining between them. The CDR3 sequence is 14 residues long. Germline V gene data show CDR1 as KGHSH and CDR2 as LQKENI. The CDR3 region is CASSPRDVGGELFF. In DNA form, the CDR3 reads TGTGCCAGCTCACCTCGGGACGTCGGCGGGGAGCTGTTTTTT.

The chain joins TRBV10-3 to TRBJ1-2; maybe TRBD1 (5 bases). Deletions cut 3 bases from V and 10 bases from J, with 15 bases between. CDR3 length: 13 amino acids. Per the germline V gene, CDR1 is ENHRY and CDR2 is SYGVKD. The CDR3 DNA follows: TGTGCCATCAGTGAAACCAGGGATAATGCCTACACCTTC. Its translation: CAISETRDNAYTF.

CDR3 amino acids: CSARYTTTGTQHF. CDR3 DNA: TGCAGTGCTAGATACACCACTACAGGTACTCAGCATTTT. The genes are TRBV20-1 and TRBJ1-5; a possible D gene is TRBD1 (5 bases). The CDR3 is 13 amino acids. CDR1 is DFQATT, CDR2 SNEGSKA, per germline (reference sequence). The V end was cut by 2 bases, the J end by 13 bases, with 18 bases between.

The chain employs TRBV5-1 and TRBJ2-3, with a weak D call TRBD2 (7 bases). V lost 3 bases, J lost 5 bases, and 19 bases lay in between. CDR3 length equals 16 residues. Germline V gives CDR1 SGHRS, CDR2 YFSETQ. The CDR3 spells CASSSQGRGAIDTQYF. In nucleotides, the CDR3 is TGCGCCAGCAGCTCTCAAGGGAGGGGGGCCATAGATACGCAGTATTTT. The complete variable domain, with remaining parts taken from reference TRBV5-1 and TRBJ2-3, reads KAGVTQTPRYLIKTRGQQVTLSCSPISGHRSVSWYQQTPGQGLQFLFEYFSETQRNKGNFPGRFSGRQFSNSRSEMNVSTLELGDSALYLCASSSQGRGAIDTQYFGPGTRLTVL.

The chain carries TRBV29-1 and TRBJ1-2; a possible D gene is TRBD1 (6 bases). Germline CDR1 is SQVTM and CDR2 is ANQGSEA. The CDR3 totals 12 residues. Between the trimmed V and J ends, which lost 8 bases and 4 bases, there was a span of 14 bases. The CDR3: CSYKTGAYGYTF. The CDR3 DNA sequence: TGCAGCTATAAGACAGGAGCCTATGGCTACACCTTC.

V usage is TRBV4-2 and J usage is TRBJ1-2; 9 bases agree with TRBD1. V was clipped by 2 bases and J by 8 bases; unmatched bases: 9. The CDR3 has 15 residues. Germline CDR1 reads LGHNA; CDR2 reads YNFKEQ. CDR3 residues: CASSQYLQGARGYTF. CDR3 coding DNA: TGTGCCAGCAGCCAATACTTACAGGGGGCTCGGGGCTACACCTTC.